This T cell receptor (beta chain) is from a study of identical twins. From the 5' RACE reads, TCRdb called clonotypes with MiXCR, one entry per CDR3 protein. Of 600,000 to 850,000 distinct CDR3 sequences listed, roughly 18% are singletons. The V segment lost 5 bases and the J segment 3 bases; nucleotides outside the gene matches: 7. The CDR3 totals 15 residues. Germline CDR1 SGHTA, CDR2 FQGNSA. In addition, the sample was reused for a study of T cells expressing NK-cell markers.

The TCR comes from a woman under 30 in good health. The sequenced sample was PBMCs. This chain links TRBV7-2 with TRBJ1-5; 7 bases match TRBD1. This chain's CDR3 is CASSPQGQINQPQHF. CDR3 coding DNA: TGTGCCAGCAGCCCCCAGGGACAGATCAATCAGCCCCAGCATTTT.